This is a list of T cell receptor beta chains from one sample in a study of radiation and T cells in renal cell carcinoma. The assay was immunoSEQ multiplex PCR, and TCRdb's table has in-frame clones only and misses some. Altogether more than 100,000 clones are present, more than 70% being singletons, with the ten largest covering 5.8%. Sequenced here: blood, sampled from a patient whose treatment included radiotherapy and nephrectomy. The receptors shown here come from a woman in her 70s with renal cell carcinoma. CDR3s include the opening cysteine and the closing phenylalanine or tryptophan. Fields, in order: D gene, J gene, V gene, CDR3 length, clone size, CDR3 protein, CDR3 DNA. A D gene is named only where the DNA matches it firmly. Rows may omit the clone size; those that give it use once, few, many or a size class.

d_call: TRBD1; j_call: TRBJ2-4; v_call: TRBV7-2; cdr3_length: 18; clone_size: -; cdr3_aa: CASSPGAGQGLERVIQYF; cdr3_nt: TGTGCCAGCAGCCCAGGGGCCGGACAGGGCCTCGAGCGGGTGATTCAGTACTTC
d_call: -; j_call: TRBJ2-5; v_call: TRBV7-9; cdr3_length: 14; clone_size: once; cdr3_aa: CASSLATDRETQYF; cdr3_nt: TGTGCCAGCAGCTTAGCGACGGATAGGGAGACCCAGTACTTC
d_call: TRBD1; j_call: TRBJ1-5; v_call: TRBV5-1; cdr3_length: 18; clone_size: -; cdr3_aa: CASSLGDRDVGGNQPQHF; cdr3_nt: TGCGCCAGCAGCTTGGGGGACAGGGACGTAGGAGGCAATCAGCCCCAGCATTTT
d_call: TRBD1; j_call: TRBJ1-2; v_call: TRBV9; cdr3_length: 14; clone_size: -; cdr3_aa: CASSVGGTGSGYTF; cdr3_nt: TGTGCCAGCAGCGTAGGTGGGACAGGGAGCGGCTACACCTTC
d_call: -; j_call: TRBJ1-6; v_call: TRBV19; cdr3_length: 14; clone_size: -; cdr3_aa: CASELGGSNSPLHF; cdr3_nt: TGTGCCAGCGAATTAGGGGGGTCTAATTCACCCCTCCACTTT
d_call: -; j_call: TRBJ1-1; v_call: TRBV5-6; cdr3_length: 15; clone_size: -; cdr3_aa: CASSLRQRINTEAFF; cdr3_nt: TGTGCCAGCAGCTTGAGACAGCGCATTAACACTGAAGCTTTCTTT
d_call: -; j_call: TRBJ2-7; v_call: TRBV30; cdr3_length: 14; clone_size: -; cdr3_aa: CAWSRNPEAYEQYF; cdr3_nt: TGTGCCTGGAGTCGGAACCCTGAGGCCTACGAGCAGTACTTC
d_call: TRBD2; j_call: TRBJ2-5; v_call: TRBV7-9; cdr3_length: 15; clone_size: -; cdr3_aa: CASSLGLAGEETQYF; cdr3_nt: TGTGCCAGCAGCTTAGGACTAGCGGGGGAAGAGACCCAGTACTTC
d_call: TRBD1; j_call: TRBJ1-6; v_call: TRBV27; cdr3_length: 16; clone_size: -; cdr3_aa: CASRRLSGTANSPLHF; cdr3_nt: TGTGCCAGCCGACGTCTTTCCGGGACAGCAAATTCACCCCTCCACTTT
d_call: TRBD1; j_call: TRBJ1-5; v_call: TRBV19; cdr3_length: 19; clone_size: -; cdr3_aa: CASSMIRDRSFLGNQPQHF; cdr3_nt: TGTGCCAGTAGTATGATCCGGGACAGGAGTTTTTTGGGCAATCAGCCCCAGCATTTT
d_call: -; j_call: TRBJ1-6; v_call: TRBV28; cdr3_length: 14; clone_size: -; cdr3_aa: CASSLLGTDSPLHF; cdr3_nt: TGTGCCAGCAGTTTATTGGGTACTGATTCACCCCTCCACTTT
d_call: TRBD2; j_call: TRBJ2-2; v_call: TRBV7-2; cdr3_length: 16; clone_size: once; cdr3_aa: CASSITGGGNTGELFF; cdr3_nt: TGTGCCAGCAGCATCACGGGCGGGGGGAACACCGGGGAGCTGTTTTTT
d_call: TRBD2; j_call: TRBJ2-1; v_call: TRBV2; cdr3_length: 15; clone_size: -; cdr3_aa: CASRKLLAGGPEQFF; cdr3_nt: TGTGCCAGCAGAAAGTTACTAGCGGGGGGGCCCGAACAGTTCTTC
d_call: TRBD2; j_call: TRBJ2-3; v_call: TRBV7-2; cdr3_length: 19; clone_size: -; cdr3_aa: CASSSSPGTSGGRTDTQYF; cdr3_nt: TGTGCCAGCAGCTCCTCGCCCGGGACTAGCGGGGGCCGCACAGATACGCAGTATTTT
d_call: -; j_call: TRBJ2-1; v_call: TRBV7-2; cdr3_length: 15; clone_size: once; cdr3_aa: CASSLAADSYNEQFF; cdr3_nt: TGTGCCAGCAGCTTAGCGGCGGACTCCTACAATGAGCAGTTCTTC
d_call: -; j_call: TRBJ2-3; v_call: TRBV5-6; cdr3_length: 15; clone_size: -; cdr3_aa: CASSLALDSTDTQYF; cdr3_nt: TGTGCCAGCAGCTTGGCCCTAGATAGCACAGATACGCAGTATTTT
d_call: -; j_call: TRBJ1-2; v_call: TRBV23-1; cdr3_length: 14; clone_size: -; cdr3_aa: CASSPPGTNYGYTF; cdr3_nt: TGCGCCAGCAGTCCCCCCGGGACAAACTATGGCTACACCTTC
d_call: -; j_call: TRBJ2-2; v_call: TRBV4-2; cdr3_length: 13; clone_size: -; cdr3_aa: CASEERRTGELFF; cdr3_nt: TGTGCCAGCGAGGAAAGGAGGACCGGGGAGCTGTTTTTT
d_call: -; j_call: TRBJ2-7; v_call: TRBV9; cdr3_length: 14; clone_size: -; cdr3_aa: CASSVEHFSYEQYF; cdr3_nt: TGTGCCAGCAGCGTAGAACACTTCTCCTACGAGCAGTACTTC
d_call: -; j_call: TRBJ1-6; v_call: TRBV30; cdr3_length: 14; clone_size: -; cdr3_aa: CAWSSDFGGAHPHF; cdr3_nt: TGTGCCTGGAGTTCCGATTTCGGGGGGGCCCATCCCCACTTT
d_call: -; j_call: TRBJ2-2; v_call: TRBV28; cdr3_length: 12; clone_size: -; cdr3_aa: CASSLGTGELFF; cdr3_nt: TGTGCCAGCAGCCTCGGTACCGGGGAGCTGTTTTTT
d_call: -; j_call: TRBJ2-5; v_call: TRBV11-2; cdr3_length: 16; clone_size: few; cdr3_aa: CASSLDGGLVQETQYF; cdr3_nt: TGTGCCAGCAGCTTAGACGGGGGCTTGGTCCAAGAGACCCAGTACTTC
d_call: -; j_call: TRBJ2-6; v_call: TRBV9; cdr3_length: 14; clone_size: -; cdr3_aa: CASSARPGANVLTF; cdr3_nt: TGTGCCAGCAGCGCCCGACCTGGGGCCAACGTCCTGACTTTC
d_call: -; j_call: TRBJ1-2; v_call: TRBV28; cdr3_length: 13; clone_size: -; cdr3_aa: CAISPGKTYGYTF; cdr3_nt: TGTGCCATCTCCCCCGGGAAAACATATGGCTACACCTTC
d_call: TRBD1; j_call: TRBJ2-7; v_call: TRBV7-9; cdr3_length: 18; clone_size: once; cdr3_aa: CASSLGPKWTGSIYEQYF; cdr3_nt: TGTGCCAGCAGCTTAGGCCCCAAATGGACAGGGTCCATCTACGAGCAGTACTTC
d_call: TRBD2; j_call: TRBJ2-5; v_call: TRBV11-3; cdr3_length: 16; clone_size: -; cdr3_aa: CASSLDTRGGQETQYF; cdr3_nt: TGTGCCAGCAGCTTAGATACGCGGGGGGGACAAGAGACCCAGTACTTC
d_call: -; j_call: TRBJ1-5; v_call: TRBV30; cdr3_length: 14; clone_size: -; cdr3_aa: CAWSQGVGDQPQHF; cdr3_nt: TGTGCCTGGAGTCAGGGTGTCGGGGATCAGCCCCAGCATTTT
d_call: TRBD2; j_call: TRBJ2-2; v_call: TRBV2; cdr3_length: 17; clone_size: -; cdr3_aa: CASSTSGSSLRTGELFF; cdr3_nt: TGTGCCAGCAGTACTAGCGGCTCCTCGCTCAGGACCGGGGAGCTGTTTTTT
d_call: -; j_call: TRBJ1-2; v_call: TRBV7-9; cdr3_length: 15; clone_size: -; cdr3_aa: CASSLKSRANYGYTF; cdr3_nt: TGTGCCAGCAGCTTAAAGTCCAGGGCTAACTATGGCTACACCTTC
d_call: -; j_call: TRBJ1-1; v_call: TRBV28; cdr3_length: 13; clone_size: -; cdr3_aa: CASSAGRHTEAFF; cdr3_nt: TGTGCCAGCAGTGCCGGCCGACACACTGAAGCTTTCTTT
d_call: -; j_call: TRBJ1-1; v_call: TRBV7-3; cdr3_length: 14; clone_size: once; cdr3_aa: CASSKTDTGTEAFF; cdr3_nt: TGTGCCAGCAGCAAAACTGACACCGGCACTGAAGCTTTCTTT
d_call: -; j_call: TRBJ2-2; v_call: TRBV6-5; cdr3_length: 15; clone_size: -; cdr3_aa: CASSYARTNTGELFF; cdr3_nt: TGTGCCAGCAGTTATGCGCGAACGAACACCGGGGAGCTGTTTTTT
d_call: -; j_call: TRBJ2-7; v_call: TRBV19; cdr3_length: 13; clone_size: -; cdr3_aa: CASSIRFGIEQYF; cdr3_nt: TGTGCCAGTAGTATAAGGTTTGGAATAGAGCAGTACTTC
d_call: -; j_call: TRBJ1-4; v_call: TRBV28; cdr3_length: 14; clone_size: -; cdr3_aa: CASSSPITNEKLFF; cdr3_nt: TGTGCCAGCAGTTCCCCCATAACTAATGAAAAACTGTTTTTT
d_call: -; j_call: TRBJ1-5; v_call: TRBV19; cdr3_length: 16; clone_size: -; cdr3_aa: CASSGHPQGGNQPQHF; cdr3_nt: TGTGCCAGTAGTGGGCATCCTCAGGGTGGCAATCAGCCCCAGCATTTT
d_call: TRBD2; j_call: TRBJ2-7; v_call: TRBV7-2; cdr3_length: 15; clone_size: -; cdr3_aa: CASSWRLAGGYEQYF; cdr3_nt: TGTGCCAGCAGCTGGCGACTAGCGGGGGGCTACGAGCAGTACTTC
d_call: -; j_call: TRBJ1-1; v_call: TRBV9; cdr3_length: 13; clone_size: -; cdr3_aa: CASSVSVNTEAFF; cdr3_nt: TGTGCCAGCAGCGTATCAGTGAACACTGAAGCTTTCTTT
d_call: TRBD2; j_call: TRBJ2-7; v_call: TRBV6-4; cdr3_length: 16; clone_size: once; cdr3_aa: CASSDSAVAGGHEQYF; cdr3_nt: TGTGCCAGCAGTGACTCAGCGGTAGCGGGGGGGCACGAGCAGTACTTC
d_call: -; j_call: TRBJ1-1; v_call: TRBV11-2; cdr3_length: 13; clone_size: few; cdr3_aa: CASSLKSNTEAFF; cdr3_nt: TGTGCCAGCAGCTTAAAGTCGAACACTGAAGCTTTCTTT
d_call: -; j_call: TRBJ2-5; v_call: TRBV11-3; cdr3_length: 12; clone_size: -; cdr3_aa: CATRDTAGTQYF; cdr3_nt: TGTGCCACCCGGGACACGGCGGGGACCCAGTACTTC
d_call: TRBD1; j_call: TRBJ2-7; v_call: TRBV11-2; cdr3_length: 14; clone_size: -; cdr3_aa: CASSAVPGGGEQYF; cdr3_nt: TGTGCCAGCAGCGCGGTTCCAGGGGGTGGGGAGCAGTACTTC
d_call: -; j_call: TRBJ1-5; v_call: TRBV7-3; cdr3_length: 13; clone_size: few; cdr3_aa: CASSFGPDQPQHF; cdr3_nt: TGTGCCAGCAGCTTCGGTCCTGATCAGCCCCAGCATTTT
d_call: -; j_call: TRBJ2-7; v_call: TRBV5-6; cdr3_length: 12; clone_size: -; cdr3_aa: CASSSRDYEQYF; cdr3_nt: TGTGCCAGCAGCTCCCGGGACTACGAGCAGTACTTC
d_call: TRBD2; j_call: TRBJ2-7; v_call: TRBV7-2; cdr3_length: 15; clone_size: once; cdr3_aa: CASSLELAGTYEQYF; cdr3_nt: TGTGCCAGCAGCTTAGAACTAGCGGGGACCTACGAGCAGTACTTC
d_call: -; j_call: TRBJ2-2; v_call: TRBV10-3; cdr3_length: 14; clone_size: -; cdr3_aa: CAISLGTQHGELFF; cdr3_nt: TGTGCCATCAGTCTCGGGACCCAACACGGGGAGCTGTTTTTT
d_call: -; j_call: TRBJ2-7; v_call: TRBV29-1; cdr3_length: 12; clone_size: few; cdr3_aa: CSVEDQGSEQYF; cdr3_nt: TGCAGCGTTGAAGATCAGGGGTCCGAGCAGTACTTC
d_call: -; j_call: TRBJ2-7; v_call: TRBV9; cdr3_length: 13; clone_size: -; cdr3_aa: CASSAGLAYEQYF; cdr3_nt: TGTGCCAGCAGCGCCGGCCTAGCCTACGAGCAGTACTTC
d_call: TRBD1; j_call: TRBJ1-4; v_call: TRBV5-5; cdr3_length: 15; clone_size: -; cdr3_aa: CASRGTGGFGEKLFF; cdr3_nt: TGTGCCAGCAGGGGGACAGGGGGATTTGGGGAAAAACTGTTTTTT
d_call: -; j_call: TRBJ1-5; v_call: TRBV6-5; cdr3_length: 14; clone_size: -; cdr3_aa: CASSLRRLNQPQHF; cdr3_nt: TGTGCCAGCAGTCTCAGGAGACTCAATCAGCCCCAGCATTTT
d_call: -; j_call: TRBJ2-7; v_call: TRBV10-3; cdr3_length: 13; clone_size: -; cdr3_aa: CAISGDDSYEQYF; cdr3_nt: TGTGCCATCAGTGGGGATGACTCCTACGAGCAGTACTTC
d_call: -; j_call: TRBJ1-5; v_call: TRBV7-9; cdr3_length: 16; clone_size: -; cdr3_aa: CASSLGSTTGNQPQHF; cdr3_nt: TGTGCCAGCAGCTTAGGGTCCACGACGGGCAATCAGCCCCAGCATTTT
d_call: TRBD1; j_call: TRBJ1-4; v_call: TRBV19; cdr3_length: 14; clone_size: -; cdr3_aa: CASSIGTGFEKLFF; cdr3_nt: TGTGCCAGTAGTATCGGGACAGGGTTTGAAAAACTGTTTTTT
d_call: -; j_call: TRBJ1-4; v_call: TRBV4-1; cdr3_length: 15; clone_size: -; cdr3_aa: CASSQRVATNEKLFF; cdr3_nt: TGCGCCAGCAGCCAGAGAGTTGCAACTAATGAAAAACTGTTTTTT
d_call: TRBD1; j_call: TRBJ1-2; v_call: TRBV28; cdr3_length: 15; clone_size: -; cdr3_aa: CASRLQGPPGGGYTF; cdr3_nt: TGTGCCAGCAGGCTACAGGGGCCCCCGGGGGGGGGCTACACCTTC
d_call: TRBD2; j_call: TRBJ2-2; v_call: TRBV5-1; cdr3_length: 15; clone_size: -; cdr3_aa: CASSEVRGDTGELFF; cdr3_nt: TGCGCCAGCAGCGAAGTGCGGGGGGACACCGGGGAGCTGTTTTTT
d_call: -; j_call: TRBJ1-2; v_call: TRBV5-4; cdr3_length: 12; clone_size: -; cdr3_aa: CASSLGVSGYTF; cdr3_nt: TGTGCCAGCAGCTTGGGGGTCTCTGGCTACACCTTC
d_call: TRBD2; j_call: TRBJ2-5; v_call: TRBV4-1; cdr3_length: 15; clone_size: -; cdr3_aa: CASRPSGGLQETQYF; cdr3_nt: TGCGCCAGCAGGCCTAGCGGGGGGTTACAAGAGACCCAGTACTTC
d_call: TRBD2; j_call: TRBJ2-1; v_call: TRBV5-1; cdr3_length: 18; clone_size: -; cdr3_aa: CASSFRKLTSGGGHEQFF; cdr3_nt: TGCGCCAGCAGCTTCCGGAAACTTACTAGCGGGGGCGGCCATGAGCAGTTCTTC
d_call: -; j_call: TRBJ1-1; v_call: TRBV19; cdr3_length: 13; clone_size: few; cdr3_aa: CASRTGRSTEAFF; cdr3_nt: TGTGCCAGTAGAACAGGGCGGAGCACTGAAGCTTTCTTT
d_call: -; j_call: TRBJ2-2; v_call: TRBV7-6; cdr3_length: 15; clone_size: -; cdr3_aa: CASSLGGSRTGELFF; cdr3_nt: TGTGCCAGCAGCTTAGGGGGATCCCGAACCGGGGAGCTGTTTTTT